One and the same sample provided the 15 T cell receptor beta chains below, sequenced in a study of T-cell reconstitution after alpha-beta-depleted transplantation in children (dated by TCRdb to about 2016). Preparation of the library involved PCR. Sequenced on an Illumina HiSeq 2500. To normalize quantification of the TCRbeta repertoire, the TCR libraries were built with molecular barcoding that relied on unique molecular identifiers. TCRdb reran the public reads through fastp at Q25 and MiXCR, keeping productive beta chains. Each CDR3 protein gets just one entry, which takes the most common genes and DNA from the rows behind it. The sample table holds a few hundred thousand distinct CDR3 sequences, of which less than 15% were seen once. 3.5% to 4.5% of the sample comes from the top ten. The source material was PBMCs, sampled from the stem cell graft. The receptors derive from a human donor who donated a stem cell graft to a child with Fanconi anemia.

The sample holds a few counts of this clonotype. The chain is built from TRBV7-9 and TRBJ1-4, with a possible D match to TRBD1 (5 bases). There are 18 residues in the CDR3. Trimming pared 1 base from V and 4 bases from J, leaving 19 bases between. CDR1 and CDR2 from the germline V gene are SEHNR and FQNEAQ (reference sequence). DNA of the CDR3: TGTGCCAGCAGCTTAGGCCGCTCGGCCGGACAACTTAATGAAAAACTGTTTTTT. Its protein is CASSLGRSAGQLNEKLFF. Drawing the rest from reference TRBV7-9 and TRBJ1-4, the complete variable domain is DTGVSQNPRHKITKRGQNVTFRCDPISEHNRLYWYRQTLGQGPEFLTYFQNEAQLEKSRLLSDRFSAERPKGSFSTLEIQRTEQGDSAMYLCASSLGRSAGQLNEKLFFGSGTQLSVL.

The chain employs TRBV5-1 and TRBJ1-1; 9 bases line up with TRBD1. V was clipped by 2 bases and J by 7 bases; unmatched bases: 6. CDR1 and CDR2 from the germline V gene are SGHRS and YFSETQ. The CDR3 runs 14 residues. The CDR3 DNA sequence: TGCGCCAGCAGCTTTTCTACAGGGGGCTATGAAGCTTTCTTT. This encodes CASSFSTGGYEAFF.

This chain connects TRBV24-1 to TRBJ1-5; tentatively, D is TRBD1 (5 bases). V was pared by 3 bases and J by 6 bases, with 8 bases between. The germline CDR1 and CDR2 sequences are KGHDR and SFDVKD. CDR3 size: 13 residues. CDR3 in amino acids: CATSDGAGQPQHF. The CDR3 DNA follows: TGTGCCACCAGTGATGGGGCTGGTCAGCCCCAGCATTTT.

This clonotype was counted between two and nine times. The chain combines TRBV2 with TRBJ1-1, with 9 nucleotides matching TRBD1. This CDR3 is 18 amino acids long. Trimming removed 5 bases from V and 1 base from J; junction bases left unmatched: 14. CDR1 is SNHLY and CDR2 is FYNNEI in the germline V gene. CDR3: CASSLDVVQGAKNTEAFF. The CDR3 DNA reads TGTGCCAGCAGTTTAGACGTTGTACAGGGGGCCAAGAACACTGAAGCTTTCTTT.

This clonotype occurred a few times. The chain couples TRBV11-2 to TRBJ1-6, with 8 bases that match TRBD1. Germline CDR1 is SGHAT and CDR2 is FQNNGV. This CDR3 has 15 amino acids. The V gene end was trimmed by 3 bases and the J gene end by 7 bases; junction bases not matched to a gene: 5. The CDR3 nucleotides read TGTGCCAGCAGCTTTCGGACAGGGAGCAATTCACCCCTCCACTTT. This codes for CASSFRTGSNSPLHF.

This clonotype was seen only a few times. The chain employs TRBV12-3 or TRBV12-4 and TRBJ2-7; 9 positions match TRBD1. CDR3 size: 16 residues. V lost 6 bases and J lost 4; bases outside the gene matches: 13. The DNA for the CDR3 is TGTGCCAGCAGCGAAAGGAGTGGGACAGGGCGGTACGAGCAGTACGTC. It encodes CASSERSGTGRYEQYV.

There are many counts of this clonotype. This sequence joins TRBV7-8 and TRBJ2-5; possible D gene TRBD2, 5 bases. The CDR3 is 15 residues long. Germline V gene lookup returns CDR1 SGHVS and CDR2 FQNEAQ. Trimming shortened V by 3 bases and J by 2 bases, and 13 bases separated the two germline ends. The CDR3 region is CASSFFGVNQETQYF. CDR3 nucleotide sequence: TGTGCCAGCAGCTTTTTCGGGGTAAATCAAGAGACCCAGTACTTC. Full variable domain (rest looked up from reference TRBV7-8 and TRBJ2-5): GAGVSQSPRYKVAKRGQDVALRCDPISGHVSLFWYQQALGQGPEFLTYFQNEAQLDKSGLPSDRFFAERPEGSVSTLKIQRTQQEDSAVYLCASSFFGVNQETQYFGPGTRLLVL.

This clonotype has ten or more counts. The rearrangement links TRBV6-5 to TRBJ2-5; possible D gene TRBD2, 5 bases. Germline CDR1 is MNHEY and CDR2 is SVGAGI. CDR3 length equals 14 residues. V was trimmed by 0 bases and J by 2 bases, leaving 7 bases between them. CDR3: CASSYSWTQETQYF. CDR3 DNA sequence: TGTGCCAGCAGTTACTCTTGGACTCAAGAGACCCAGTACTTC.

This clonotype was detected many times. The genes are TRBV12-3 or TRBV12-4 and TRBJ1-1, with D perhaps TRBD1 (6 bases). CDR3 length: 13 amino acids. Trimming pared 6 bases from V and 1 base from J, leaving 9 bases between. CDR3 sequence reads: CASSVTGNTEAFF. In DNA, the CDR3 is TGTGCCAGCAGCGTGACAGGGAACACTGAAGCTTTCTTT.

The table lists this clonotype with many counts. The chain has TRBV5-1 and TRBJ2-5, with D possibly being TRBD1 (5 bases). The length of the CDR3 is 13 residues. Trimming removed 5 bases from V and 5 bases from J, with 13 bases in between. CDR1 and CDR2 from the germline V gene are SGHRS and YFSETQ. The CDR3, as DNA: TGCGCCAGCAGTTCCAGGGTGACGGAGACCCAGTACTTC. Protein: CASSSRVTETQYF.

This clonotype turned up a few times. The rearrangement joins TRBV4-2 to TRBJ1-6, with D hard to call. Trimming took off 0 bases at V and 7 bases at J, with 7 bases between the two ends. CDR3 length equals 14 residues. Germline-derived CDR1 and CDR2 are LGHNA and YNFKEQ. DNA of the CDR3: TGTGCCAGCAGCCAAGATATCGGGAATTCACCCCTCCACTTT. Amino acid sequence: CASSQDIGNSPLHF.

There are a few counts of this clonotype. V and J are TRBV3-1 and TRBJ1-2, with D unclear. CDR1 and CDR2 from the germline V gene are LGHDT and YNNKEL (reference sequence). Trimming cost V 1 base and J 8 bases, with 11 bases left between them. The CDR3 consists of 13 residues. CDR3 in amino acids: CASSQGRSGGYTF. In DNA form, the CDR3 reads TGTGCCAGCAGCCAAGGCAGATCTGGCGGCTACACCTTC.

Many counts were recorded for this clonotype. The chain has TRBV9 and TRBJ2-2, with D perhaps being TRBD1 or TRBD2 (5 bases each). V dropped 4 bases and J dropped 7 bases, with 14 bases sitting between them. The CDR3 loop spans 14 amino acids. Germline CDR1 is SGDLS and CDR2 is YYNGEE. The DNA of the CDR3 is TGTGCCAGCAGCCCAATAGGGGAGTACGGGGAGCTGTTTTTT. It specifies CASSPIGEYGELFF.

As DNA, the CDR3 is TGTGCCACCAGCAGCCTGGGCCGGAGCTCCTACAATGAGCAGTTCTTC. Amino acids: CATSSLGRSSYNEQFF. The chain couples TRBV15 to TRBJ2-1; D uncertain. Trimming pared 3 bases from V and 0 bases from J, leaving 12 bases between. The CDR3 is made up of 16 amino acids. Germline V gene data show CDR1 as LNHNV and CDR2 as YYDKDF (reference sequence).

This clonotype has ten or more counts. V usage is TRBV28 and J usage is TRBJ2-2; TRBD1 is a possible D gene (5 bases). This CDR3 has 16 amino acids. Germline V gene data show CDR1 as MDHEN and CDR2 as SYDVKM. V lost 4 bases to trimming and J lost 7 bases, with 19 bases between them. In DNA, the CDR3 is TGTGCCAGCAGTTCGGGCGCGGCGACAGTGAACGGGGAGCTGTTTTTT. This translates into CASSSGAATVNGELFF.